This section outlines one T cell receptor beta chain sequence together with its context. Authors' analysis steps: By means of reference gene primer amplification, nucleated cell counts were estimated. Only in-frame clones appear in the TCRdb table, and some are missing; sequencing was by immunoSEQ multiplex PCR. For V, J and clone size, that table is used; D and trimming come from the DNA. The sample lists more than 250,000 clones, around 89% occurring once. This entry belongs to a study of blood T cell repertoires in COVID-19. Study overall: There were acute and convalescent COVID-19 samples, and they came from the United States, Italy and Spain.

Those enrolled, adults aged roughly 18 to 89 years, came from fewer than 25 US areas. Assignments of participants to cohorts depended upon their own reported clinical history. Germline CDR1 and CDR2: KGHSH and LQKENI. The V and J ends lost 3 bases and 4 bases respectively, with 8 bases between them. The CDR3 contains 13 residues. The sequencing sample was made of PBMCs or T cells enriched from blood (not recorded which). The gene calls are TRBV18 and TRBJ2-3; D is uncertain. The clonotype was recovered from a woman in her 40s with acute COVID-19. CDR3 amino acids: CASSPREADTQYF. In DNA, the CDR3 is TGTGCCAGCTCACCTAGAGAGGCAGATACGCAGTATTTT. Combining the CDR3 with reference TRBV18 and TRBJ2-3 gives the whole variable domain NAGVMQNPRHLVRRRGQEARLRCSPMKGHSHVYWYRQLPEEGLKFMVYLQKENIIDESGMPKERFSAEFPKEGPSILRIQQVVRGDSAAYFCASSPREADTQYFGPGTRLTVL.